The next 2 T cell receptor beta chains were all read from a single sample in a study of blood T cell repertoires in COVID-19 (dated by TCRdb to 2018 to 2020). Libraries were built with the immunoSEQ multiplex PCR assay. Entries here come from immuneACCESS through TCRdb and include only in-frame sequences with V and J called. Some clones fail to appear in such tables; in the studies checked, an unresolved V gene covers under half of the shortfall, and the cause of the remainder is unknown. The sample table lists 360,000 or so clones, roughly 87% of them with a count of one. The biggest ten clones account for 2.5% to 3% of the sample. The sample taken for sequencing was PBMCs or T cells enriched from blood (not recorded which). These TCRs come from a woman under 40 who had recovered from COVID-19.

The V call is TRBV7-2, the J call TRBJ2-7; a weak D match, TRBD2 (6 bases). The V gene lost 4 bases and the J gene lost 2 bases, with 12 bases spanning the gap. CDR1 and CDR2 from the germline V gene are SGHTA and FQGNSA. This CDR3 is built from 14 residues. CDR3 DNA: TGTGCCAGCAGCTCCCTCGGCGGGGCCTACGAGCAGTACTTC. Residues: CASSSLGGAYEQYF.

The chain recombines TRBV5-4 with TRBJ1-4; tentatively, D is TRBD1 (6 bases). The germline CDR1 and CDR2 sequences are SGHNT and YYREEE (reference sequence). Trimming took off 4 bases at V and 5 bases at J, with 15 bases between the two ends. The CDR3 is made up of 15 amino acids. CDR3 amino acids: CASSRWGQGNEKLFF. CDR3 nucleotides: TGTGCCAGCAGCCGCTGGGGGCAGGGGAATGAAAAACTGTTTTTT.